Following are 18 T cell receptor beta chains from one sample sequenced in a study of shared clonotypes between healthy human individuals. Only in-frame clones appear in the TCRdb table, and some are missing; sequencing was by immunoSEQ multiplex PCR. Of over a million clones listed, approximately 96% are singletons. The sample taken for sequencing was naive CD4+ T cells sorted from blood. Noted subset: CD45RA+ positively selected. The receptors shown here come from a man in his thirties or forties in good health.

The chain has TRBV14 and TRBJ2-1; TRBD2 aligns across 8 bases. Per the germline V gene, CDR1 is SGHDN and CDR2 is FVKESK. The CDR3 is made up of 17 amino acids. Germline trimming cut 0 bases from V and 4 bases from J; bases unmatched to any gene: 8. The CDR3: CASSQEGGRILYNEQFF. For the CDR3, the DNA is TGTGCCAGCAGCCAAGAGGGCGGGAGGATTCTATACAATGAGCAGTTCTTC.

The rearrangement uses TRBV10-3 and TRBJ2-1; perhaps TRBD1 as D (5 bases). The germline gives CDR1 ENHRY, CDR2 SYGVKD. The CDR3 is made up of 17 amino acids. Trimming pared 3 bases from V and 0 bases from J, leaving 15 bases between. The CDR3 here is CAISDPLRQSSYNEQFF. The CDR3, as DNA: TGTGCCATCAGTGATCCTCTTCGACAGAGCTCCTACAATGAGCAGTTCTTC.

The chain combines TRBV5-1 with TRBJ2-6; D remains ambiguous. The CDR3 is 15 residues long. Germline V gives CDR1 SGHRS, CDR2 YFSETQ. Trimming stripped 2 bases from V and 2 bases from J, with 8 bases between. CDR3: CASSLIPAGANVLTF. DNA for the CDR3: TGCGCCAGCAGCTTAATACCGGCTGGGGCCAACGTCCTGACTTTC.

The chain employs TRBV5-1 and TRBJ2-1; D gene ambiguous. The CDR3 is 13 residues long. Trimming took off 1 base at V and 8 bases at J, with 10 bases between the two ends. Per the germline V gene, CDR1 is SGHRS and CDR2 is YFSETQ. CDR3 DNA: TGCGCCAGCAGCTTGATCTTTGAGGATGAGCAGTTCTTC. Protein sequence: CASSLIFEDEQFF. The variable domain in full, with the rest retrieved from reference TRBV5-1 and TRBJ2-1, is KAGVTQTPRYLIKTRGQQVTLSCSPISGHRSVSWYQQTPGQGLQFLFEYFSETQRNKGNFPGRFSGRQFSNSRSEMNVSTLELGDSALYLCASSLIFEDEQFFGPGTRLTVL.

This chain connects TRBV30 to TRBJ2-7, with D uncertain. V was pared by 4 bases and J by 5 bases, with 12 bases between. Germline assignment: CDR1 GTSNPN and CDR2 SVGIG (reference sequence). This CDR3 has 12 amino acids. In DNA, the CDR3 is TGTGCCTGGACTCGTAGGTCCCACGAGCAGTACTTC. Amino acid sequence: CAWTRRSHEQYF.

The J gene is TRBJ2-2, the V gene TRBV5-8; 7 nucleotides align to TRBD1. Germline loops: CDR1 SGHTS, CDR2 YDEGEE. V lost 4 bases and J lost 6; bases outside the gene matches: 12. CDR3 size: 16 residues. In DNA form, the CDR3 reads TGTGCCAGCAGCCTCTTACAGGGGAGTAAGCCCGGGGAGCTGTTTTTT. It specifies CASSLLQGSKPGELFF.

The CDR3 loop is CASSQGQAAGNTIYF. The CDR3 bases are TGTGCCAGCAGCCAAGGTCAAGCCGCGGGAAACACCATATATTTT. The V and J genes are TRBV14 and TRBJ1-3; the D is unclear. There are 15 residues in the CDR3. Germline V gives CDR1 SGHDN, CDR2 FVKESK. V lost 1 base, J lost 4 bases, and 11 bases lay in between.

V and J are TRBV5-1 and TRBJ2-7, with 8 bases that match TRBD1. Germline V gene sequence: CDR1 SGHRS, CDR2 YFSETQ. CDR3 length equals 16 residues. The ends lost 0 bases at V and 6 bases at J; junction bases unmatched: 11. As DNA, the CDR3 is TGCGCCAGCAGCTTGGGGAAAGACAGGGGATTCGGCGAGCAGTACTTC. It encodes CASSLGKDRGFGEQYF. The full variable domain, completed using reference TRBV5-1 and TRBJ2-7, is KAGVTQTPRYLIKTRGQQVTLSCSPISGHRSVSWYQQTPGQGLQFLFEYFSETQRNKGNFPGRFSGRQFSNSRSEMNVSTLELGDSALYLCASSLGKDRGFGEQYFGPGTRLTVT.

J is TRBJ1-2 and V is TRBV28; weak D call: TRBD1 (5 bases). Germline V gene sequence: CDR1 MDHEN, CDR2 SYDVKM. Trimming pared 5 bases from V and 4 bases from J, leaving 14 bases between. This CDR3 has 14 residues. The CDR3, as DNA: TGTGCCAGCAGTACGGGGCCGGATGGCTATGGCTACACCTTC. Residues: CASSTGPDGYGYTF.

This chain connects TRBV5-1 to TRBJ1-3; D gene unclear. This CDR3 has 17 amino acids. The germline V gene has CDR1 SGHRS and CDR2 YFSETQ. V was trimmed by 0 bases and J by 1 base, leaving 14 bases between them. The chain's CDR3 is CASSLATPGPSGNTIYF. CDR3 DNA: TGCGCCAGCAGCTTGGCCACGCCCGGCCCATCTGGAAACACCATATATTTT.

The genes are TRBV4-2 and TRBJ1-2; D remains unclear. Germline CDR1 and CDR2: LGHNA and YNFKEQ. The CDR3 sequence is 15 residues long. The V end was cut by 0 bases, the J end by 4 bases, with 12 bases between. The CDR3: CASSQDFGKSYGYTF. DNA of the CDR3: TGTGCCAGCAGCCAAGATTTTGGGAAGAGCTATGGCTACACCTTC.

This chain links TRBV19 with TRBJ2-6; D not certain. V was clipped by 3 bases and J by 2 bases, with 20 bases between them. The germline gives CDR1 LNHDA, CDR2 SQIVND (reference sequence). The CDR3 length is 19 residues. CDR3 loop: CASSIPFRLGYTGANVLTF. In DNA form, the CDR3 reads TGTGCCAGTAGTATCCCTTTCAGGCTGGGGTACACTGGGGCCAACGTCCTGACTTTC.

In DNA, the CDR3 is TGTGCCAGCAGCACTTACAGGGGGCGGACTGGGGAAGCTTTCTTT. Translation: CASSTYRGRTGEAFF. The V gene is TRBV11-2, the J gene TRBJ1-1; TRBD1 matches at 9 bases. The J segment lost 8 bases and the V segment lost 5 bases, leaving 12 bases of the junction unmatched. Per germline, CDR1 SGHAT and CDR2 FQNNGV. This CDR3 region has 15 residues.

In regard to this clone: This specimen includes other DNA sequences encoding the same CDR3. V is TRBV19 and J is TRBJ2-5; D unresolved. Per the germline V gene, CDR1 is LNHDA and CDR2 is SQIVND (reference sequence). CDR3 length: 12 residues. V lost 3 bases, J lost 5 bases, and 7 bases lay in between. CDR3 sequence: CASSMTGETQYF. The CDR3 DNA follows: TGTGCCAGTAGTATGACGGGCGAGACCCAGTACTTC.

The genes are TRBV11-2 and TRBJ2-3; 7 bases are shared with TRBD2. Trimming took 6 bases from V and 4 from J; bases not matched to a gene: 10. In germline, CDR1 is SGHAT, CDR2 FQNNGV. CDR3 size: 15 residues. The CDR3 region has the DNA TGTGCCAGCAGGTGGGGGACTACCGCGGCAGATACGCAGTATTTT. It yields the protein CASRWGTTAADTQYF.

The gene calls are TRBV6-7 and TRBJ2-5; D is perhaps TRBD1 (7 bases). TRBV6-7 is an ORF, with its function uncertain. CDR3 size: 17 residues. V was cut by 0 bases and J by 5 bases, with 19 bases left in between. This chain's CDR3 is CASSYSKSSTGRETQYF. For the CDR3, the DNA is TGTGCCAGCAGTTACTCGAAATCTTCGACAGGGAGGGAGACCCAGTACTTC.

The chain couples TRBV4-1 to TRBJ1-2; D is uncertain. V was shortened by 1 base and J by 5 bases, with 14 bases between the two germline ends. The CDR3 extends over 15 amino acids. The germline V gene has CDR1 MGHRA and CDR2 YSYEKL. The CDR3 loop is CASSQGTEAHYGYTF. In nucleotides, the CDR3 is TGCGCCAGCAGCCAAGGAACAGAGGCGCATTATGGCTACACCTTC.

The V call is TRBV28, the J call TRBJ2-7; D might be TRBD1 or TRBD2, each matching 5 bases. CDR1 and CDR2 from the germline V gene are MDHEN and SYDVKM. This CDR3 spans 14 amino acids. Trimming stripped 5 bases from V and 4 bases from J, with 15 bases between. The CDR3 reads CASSPLGRTYEQYF. The CDR3 bases are TGTGCCAGCAGTCCCCTGGGACGGACGTACGAGCAGTACTTC.